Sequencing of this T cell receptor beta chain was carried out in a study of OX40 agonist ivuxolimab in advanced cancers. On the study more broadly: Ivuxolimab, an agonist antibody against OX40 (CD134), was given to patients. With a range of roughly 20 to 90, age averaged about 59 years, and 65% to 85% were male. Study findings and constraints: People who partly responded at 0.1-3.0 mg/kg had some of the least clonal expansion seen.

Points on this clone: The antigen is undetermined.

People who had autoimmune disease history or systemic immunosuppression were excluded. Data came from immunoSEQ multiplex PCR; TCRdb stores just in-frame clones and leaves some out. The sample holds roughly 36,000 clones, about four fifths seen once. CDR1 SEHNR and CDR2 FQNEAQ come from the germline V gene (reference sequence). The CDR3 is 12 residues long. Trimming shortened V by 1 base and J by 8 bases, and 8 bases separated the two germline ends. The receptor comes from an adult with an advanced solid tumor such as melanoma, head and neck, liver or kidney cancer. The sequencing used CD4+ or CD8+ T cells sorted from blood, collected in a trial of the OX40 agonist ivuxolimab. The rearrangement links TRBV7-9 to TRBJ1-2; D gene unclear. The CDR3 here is CASSLDDRGYTF. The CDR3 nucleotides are TGTGCCAGCAGCTTAGATGATCGCGGCTACACCTTC.